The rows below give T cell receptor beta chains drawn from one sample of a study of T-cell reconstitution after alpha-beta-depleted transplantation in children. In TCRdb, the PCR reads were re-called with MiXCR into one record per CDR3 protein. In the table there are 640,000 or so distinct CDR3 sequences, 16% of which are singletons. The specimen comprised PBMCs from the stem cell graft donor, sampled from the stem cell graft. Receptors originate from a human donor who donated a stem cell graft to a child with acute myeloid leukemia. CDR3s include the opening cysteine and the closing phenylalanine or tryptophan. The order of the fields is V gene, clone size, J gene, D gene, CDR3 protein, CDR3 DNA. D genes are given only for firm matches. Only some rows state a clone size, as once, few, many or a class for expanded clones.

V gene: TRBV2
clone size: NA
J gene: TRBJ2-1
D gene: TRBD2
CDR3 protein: CASSTSGGSPYNEQFF
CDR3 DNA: TGTGCCAGCAGTACTAGCGGGGGGTCCCCTTACAATGAGCAGTTCTTC

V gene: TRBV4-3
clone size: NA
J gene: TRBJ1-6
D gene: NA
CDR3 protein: CASSRATDHNSPLHF
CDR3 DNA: TGCGCCAGCAGTCGAGCGACAGACCATAATTCACCCCTCCACTTT

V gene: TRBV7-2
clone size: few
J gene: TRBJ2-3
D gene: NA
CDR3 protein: CASGRDQSTDTQYF
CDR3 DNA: TGTGCCAGCGGCCGGGACCAAAGCACAGATACGCAGTATTTT

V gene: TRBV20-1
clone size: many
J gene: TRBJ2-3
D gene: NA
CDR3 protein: CSARDPSRADTQYF
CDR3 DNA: TGCAGTGCTAGAGATCCGAGTCGTGCAGATACGCAGTATTTT

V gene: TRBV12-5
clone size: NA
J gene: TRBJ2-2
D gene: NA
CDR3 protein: CASGLFGVPTGELFF
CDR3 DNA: TGTGCTAGTGGTTTGTTCGGGGTTCCCACCGGGGAGCTGTTTTTT

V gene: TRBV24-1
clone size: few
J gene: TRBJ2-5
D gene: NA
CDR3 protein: CATSDFRALQETQYF
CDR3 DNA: TGTGCCACCAGTGATTTCCGAGCCCTTCAAGAGACCCAGTACTTC

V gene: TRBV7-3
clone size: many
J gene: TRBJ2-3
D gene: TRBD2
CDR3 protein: CASSRSGGNTDTQYF
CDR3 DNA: TGTGCCAGCAGCCGTAGCGGGGGAAACACAGATACGCAGTATTTT

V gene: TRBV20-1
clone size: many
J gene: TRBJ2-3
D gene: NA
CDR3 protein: CSARPDDAQIRDTQYF
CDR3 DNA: TGCAGTGCTAGGCCCGACGATGCACAGATACGAGATACGCAGTATTTT

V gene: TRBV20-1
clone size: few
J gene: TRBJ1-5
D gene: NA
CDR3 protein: CSASGAGAEYGNQPQHF
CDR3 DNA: TGCAGTGCTAGTGGGGCGGGGGCAGAATATGGCAATCAGCCCCAGCATTTT

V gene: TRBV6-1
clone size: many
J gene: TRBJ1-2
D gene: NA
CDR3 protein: CASSGRGMGYTF
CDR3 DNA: TGTGCCAGCAGTGGACGGGGGATGGGCTACACCTTC

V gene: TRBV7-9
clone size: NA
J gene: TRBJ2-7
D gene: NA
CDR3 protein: CASSPQEGRIYEQYF
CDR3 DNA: TGTGCCAGCAGCCCCCAAGAGGGAAGGATCTACGAGCAGTACTTC

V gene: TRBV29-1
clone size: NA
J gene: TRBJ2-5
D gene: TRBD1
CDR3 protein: CTGGNVETQYF
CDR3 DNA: TGTACAGGGGGTAATGTGGAGACCCAGTACTTC

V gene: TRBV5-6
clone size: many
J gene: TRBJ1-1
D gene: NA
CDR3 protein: CASSLLTASGTEAFF
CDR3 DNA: TGTGCCAGCAGCTTGTTGACAGCCTCCGGGACTGAAGCTTTCTTT

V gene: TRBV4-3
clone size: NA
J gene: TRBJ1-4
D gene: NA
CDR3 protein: CASSQDYGTLNEKLFF
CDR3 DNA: TGCGCCAGCAGCCAAGATTACGGTACTCTTAATGAAAAACTGTTTTTT

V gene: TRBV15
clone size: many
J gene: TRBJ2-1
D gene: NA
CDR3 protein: CATSNGVSYNEQFF
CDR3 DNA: TGTGCCACCAGCAACGGGGTATCCTACAATGAGCAGTTCTTC

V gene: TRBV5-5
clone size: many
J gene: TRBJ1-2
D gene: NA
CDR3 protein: CASSCCLYYGYTF
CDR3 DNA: TGTGCCAGCAGCTGTTGCCTCTACTATGGCTACACCTTC

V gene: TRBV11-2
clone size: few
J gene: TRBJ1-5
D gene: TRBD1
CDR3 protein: CASSSGTGGGQPQHF
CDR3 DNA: TGTGCCAGCAGCTCCGGGACAGGGGGAGGGCAGCCCCAGCATTTT

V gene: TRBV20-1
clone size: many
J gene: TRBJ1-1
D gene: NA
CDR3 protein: CSVIPRNTEAFF
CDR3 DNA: TGCAGTGTGATCCCCAGGAACACTGAAGCTTTCTTT

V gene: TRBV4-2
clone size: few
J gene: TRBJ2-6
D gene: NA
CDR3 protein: CASSQQQGSGANVLTF
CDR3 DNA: TGTGCCAGCAGCCAACAACAGGGCTCTGGGGCCAACGTCCTGACTTTC

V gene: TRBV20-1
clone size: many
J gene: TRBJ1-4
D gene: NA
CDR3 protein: CSARGRRVGPTNEKLFF
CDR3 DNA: TGCAGTGCTAGAGGTCGGCGGGTGGGACCAACTAATGAAAAACTGTTTTTT

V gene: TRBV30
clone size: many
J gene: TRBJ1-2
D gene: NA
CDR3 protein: CAWRGDYGYTF
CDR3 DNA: TGTGCCTGGAGGGGGGACTATGGCTACACCTTC

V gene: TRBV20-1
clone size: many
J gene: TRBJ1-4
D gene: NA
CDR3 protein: CSARGPPGGEKLFF
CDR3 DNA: TGCAGTGCCCGCGGCCCCCCGGGAGGTGAAAAACTGTTTTTT

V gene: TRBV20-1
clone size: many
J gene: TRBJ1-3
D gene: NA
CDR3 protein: CSARDGDTIYF
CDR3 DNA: TGCAGTGCTAGAGATGGAGACACCATATATTTT

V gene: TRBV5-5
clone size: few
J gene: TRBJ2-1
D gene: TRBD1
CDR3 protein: CASSTGQGGSYNEQFF
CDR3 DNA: TGTGCCAGCAGCACCGGACAGGGGGGATCCTACAATGAGCAGTTCTTC

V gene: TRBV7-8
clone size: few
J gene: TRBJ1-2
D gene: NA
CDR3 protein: CASSLAMGPNYGYTF
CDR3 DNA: TGTGCCAGCAGCTTAGCAATGGGCCCTAACTATGGCTACACCTTC

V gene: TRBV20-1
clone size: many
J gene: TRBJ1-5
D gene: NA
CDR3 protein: CSAEDGNQPQHF
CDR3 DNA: TGCAGTGCGGAGGACGGCAATCAGCCCCAGCATTTT

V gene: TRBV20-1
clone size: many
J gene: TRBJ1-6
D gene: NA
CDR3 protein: CSARDARSNSPLHF
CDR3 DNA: TGCAGTGCTAGAGATGCCCGCTCTAATTCACCCCTCCACTTT

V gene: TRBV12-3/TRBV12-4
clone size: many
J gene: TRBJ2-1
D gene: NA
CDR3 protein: CASSLGLVNEQFF
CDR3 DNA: TGTGCCAGCAGTTTAGGTCTAGTCAATGAGCAGTTCTTC

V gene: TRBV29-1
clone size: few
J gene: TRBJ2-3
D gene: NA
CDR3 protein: CSDFAGTYADTQYF
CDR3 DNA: TGCAGCGATTTTGCCGGGACCTATGCAGATACGCAGTATTTT

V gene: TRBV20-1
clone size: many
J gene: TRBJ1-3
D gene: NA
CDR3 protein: CSARDPNSKSGNTIYF
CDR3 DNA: TGCAGTGCTAGAGATCCGAACTCCAAATCTGGAAACACCATATATTTT

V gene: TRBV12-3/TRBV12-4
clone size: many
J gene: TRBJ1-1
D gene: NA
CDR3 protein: CASSLGASDTEAFF
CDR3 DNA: TGTGCCAGCAGCTTGGGGGCGTCGGACACTGAAGCTTTCTTT

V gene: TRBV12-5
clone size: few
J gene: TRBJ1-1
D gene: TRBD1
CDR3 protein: CASGPGTAKNTEAFF
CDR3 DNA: TGTGCTAGTGGTCCTGGGACAGCAAAGAACACTGAAGCTTTCTTT

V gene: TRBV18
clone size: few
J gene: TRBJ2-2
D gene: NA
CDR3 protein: CASSPTDMNTGELFF
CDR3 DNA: TGTGCCAGCTCACCGACCGACATGAACACCGGGGAGCTGTTTTTT

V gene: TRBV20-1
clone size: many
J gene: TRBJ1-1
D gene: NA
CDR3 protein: CSARPWDGDMNTEAFF
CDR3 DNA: TGCAGTGCTAGGCCATGGGACGGAGACATGAACACTGAAGCTTTCTTT

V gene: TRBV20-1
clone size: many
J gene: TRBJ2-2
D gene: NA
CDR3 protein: CSALRVGELFF
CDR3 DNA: TGCAGTGCGCTGAGGGTCGGGGAGCTGTTTTTT

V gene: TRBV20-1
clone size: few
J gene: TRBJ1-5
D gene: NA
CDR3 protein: CSARKYTDNSNQPQHF
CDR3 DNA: TGCAGTGCTAGAAAATACACCGACAATAGCAATCAGCCCCAGCATTTT

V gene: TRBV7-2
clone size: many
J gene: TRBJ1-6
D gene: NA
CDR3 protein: CASSLKAAGGSPLHF
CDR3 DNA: TGTGCCAGCAGCTTAAAGGCTGCGGGGGGTTCACCCCTCCACTTT

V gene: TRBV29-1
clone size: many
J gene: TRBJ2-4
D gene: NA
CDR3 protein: CSVAGTAKNIQYF
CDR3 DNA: TGCAGCGTTGCCGGGACAGCCAAAAACATTCAGTACTTC

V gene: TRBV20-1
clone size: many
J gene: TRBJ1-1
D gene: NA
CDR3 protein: CSARASLGTEAFF
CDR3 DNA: TGCAGTGCTAGGGCCTCGTTGGGGACTGAAGCTTTCTTT

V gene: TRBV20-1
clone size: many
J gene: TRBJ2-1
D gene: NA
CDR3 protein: CSASHLFF
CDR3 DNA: TGCAGTGCTAGCCATCTGTTCTTC

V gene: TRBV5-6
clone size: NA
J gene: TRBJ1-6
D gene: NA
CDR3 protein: CASSLRGGDNSPLHF
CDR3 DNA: TGTGCCAGCAGCTTGAGGGGCGGGGATAATTCACCCCTCCACTTT

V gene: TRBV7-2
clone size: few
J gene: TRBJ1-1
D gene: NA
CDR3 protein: CASSLGTDGNTEAFF
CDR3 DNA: TGTGCCAGCAGCTTAGGGACCGATGGGAACACTGAAGCTTTCTTT

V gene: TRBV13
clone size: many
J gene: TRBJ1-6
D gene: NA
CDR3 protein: CASSFQGRPLHF
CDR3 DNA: TGTGCCAGCAGCTTTCAGGGAAGACCCCTCCACTTT

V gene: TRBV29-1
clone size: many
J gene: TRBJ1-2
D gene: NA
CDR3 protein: CSVSPTAPYGYTF
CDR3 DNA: TGCAGCGTTTCCCCGACAGCGCCCTATGGCTACACCTTC

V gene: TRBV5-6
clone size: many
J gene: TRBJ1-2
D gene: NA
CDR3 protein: CASSPAEDGYTF
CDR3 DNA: TGTGCCAGCAGCCCGGCGGAGGATGGCTACACCTTC

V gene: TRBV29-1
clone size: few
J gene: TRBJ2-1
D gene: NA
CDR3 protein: CSVVFPSLSYNEQFF
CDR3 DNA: TGCAGCGTTGTGTTCCCGAGCCTCTCCTACAATGAGCAGTTCTTC

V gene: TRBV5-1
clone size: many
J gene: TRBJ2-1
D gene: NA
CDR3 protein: CASSLSVGEWSSYNEQFF
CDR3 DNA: TGCGCCAGCAGCTTGAGTGTGGGCGAATGGAGCTCCTACAATGAGCAGTTCTTC

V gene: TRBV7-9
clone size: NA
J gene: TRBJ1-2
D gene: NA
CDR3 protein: CASTEGEGDGYTF
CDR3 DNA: TGTGCCAGCACTGAGGGGGAGGGAGATGGCTACACCTTC

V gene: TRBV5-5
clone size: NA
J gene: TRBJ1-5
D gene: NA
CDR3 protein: CASSSTGFNQPQHF
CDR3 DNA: TGTGCCAGCAGCTCGACGGGGTTTAATCAGCCCCAGCATTTT

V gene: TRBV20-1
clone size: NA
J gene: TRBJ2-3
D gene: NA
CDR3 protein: CSAPPPTGPTDTQYF
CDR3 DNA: TGCAGTGCTCCCCCCCCTACGGGCCCCACAGATACGCAGTATTTT

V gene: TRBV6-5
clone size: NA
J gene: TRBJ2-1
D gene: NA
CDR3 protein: CASSSVGAYNEQFF
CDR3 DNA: TGTGCCAGCAGTTCGGTGGGGGCCTACAATGAGCAGTTCTTC

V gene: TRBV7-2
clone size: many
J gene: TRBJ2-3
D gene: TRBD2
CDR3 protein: CASSLPTSGGADTQYF
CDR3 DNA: TGTGCCAGCAGCTTACCCACTAGCGGGGGGGCAGATACGCAGTATTTT

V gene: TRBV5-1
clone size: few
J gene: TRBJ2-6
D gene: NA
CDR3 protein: CASREGPRPTGANVLTF
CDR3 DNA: TGCGCCAGCAGAGAAGGGCCCCGCCCCACTGGGGCCAACGTCCTGACTTTC